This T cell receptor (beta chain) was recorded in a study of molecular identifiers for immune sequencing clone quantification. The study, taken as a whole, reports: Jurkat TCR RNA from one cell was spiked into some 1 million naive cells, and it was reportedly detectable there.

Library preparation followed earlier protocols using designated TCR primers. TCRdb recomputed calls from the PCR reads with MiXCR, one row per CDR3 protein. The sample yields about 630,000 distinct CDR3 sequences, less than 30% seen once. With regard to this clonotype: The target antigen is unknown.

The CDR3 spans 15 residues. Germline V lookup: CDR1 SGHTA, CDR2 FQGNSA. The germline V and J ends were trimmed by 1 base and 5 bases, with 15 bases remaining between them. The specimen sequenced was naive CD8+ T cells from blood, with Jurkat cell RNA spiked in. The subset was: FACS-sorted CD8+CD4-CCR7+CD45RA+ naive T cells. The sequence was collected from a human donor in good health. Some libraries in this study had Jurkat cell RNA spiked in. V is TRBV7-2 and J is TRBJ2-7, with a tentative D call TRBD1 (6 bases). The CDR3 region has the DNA TGTGCCAGCAGCTTAGATCTTAACAGGGACAACGAGCAGTACTTC. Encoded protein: CASSLDLNRDNEQYF.